The 3 T cell receptor beta chains below all came from one sample that was sequenced in a study of shared clonotypes between healthy human individuals. CD45RO-negative, CCR7-selected cells formed the naive CD8 fraction, which excluded terminally differentiated effector memory CD45RA+ cells. TCRdb's copy holds only in-frame clones and misses some; the assay was immunoSEQ multiplex PCR. The table includes some 2 million clones, about 95% detected once. The specimen sequenced was naive CD8+ T cells sorted from blood. The receptor source for this set is a man aged 18 to 30 in good health.

The chain couples TRBV4-1 to TRBJ2-7; D remains ambiguous. The germline V and J ends were trimmed by 0 bases and 0 bases, with 9 bases remaining between them. Per the germline V gene, CDR1 is MGHRA and CDR2 is YSYEKL. The CDR3 is 15 residues long. CDR3 nucleotides: TGCGCCAGCAGCCAAGATCCCCAAACCTCCTACGAGCAGTACTTC. This gives the protein CASSQDPQTSYEQYF.

This chain links TRBV27 with TRBJ1-1; D is undetermined. V was cut by 8 bases and J by 0 bases, with 13 bases left in between. Germline loops: CDR1 MNHEY, CDR2 SMNVEV (reference sequence). CDR3 length: 14 amino acids. The CDR3 DNA is TGTGCCAGCGGATCTTCTCTCATGAACACTGAAGCTTTCTTT. Protein sequence: CASGSSLMNTEAFF.

As concerns this clone: Other DNA sequences in this sample translate to the same CDR3. This chain joins TRBV5-6 and TRBJ2-7, with 8 bases lining up with TRBD2. CDR1 and CDR2 from the germline V gene are SGHDT and YYEEEE. With 2 bases clipped from V and 1 base from J, the junction kept 5 bases outside the gene matches. This CDR3 has 15 amino acids. The CDR3 DNA follows: TGTGCCAGCAGCTTTGGCACTAGCGGATCCTACGAGCAGTACTTC. Translation: CASSFGTSGSYEQYF.